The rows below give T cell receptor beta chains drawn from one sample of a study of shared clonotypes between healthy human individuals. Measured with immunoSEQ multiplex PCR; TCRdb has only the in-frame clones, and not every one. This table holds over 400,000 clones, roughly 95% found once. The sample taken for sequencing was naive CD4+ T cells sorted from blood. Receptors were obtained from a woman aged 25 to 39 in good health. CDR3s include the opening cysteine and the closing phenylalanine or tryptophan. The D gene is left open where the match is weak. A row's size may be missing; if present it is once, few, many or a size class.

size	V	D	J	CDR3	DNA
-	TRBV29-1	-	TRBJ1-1	CSVLVADRPHLEAFF	TGCAGCGTTCTAGTTGCGGACCGGCCACACCTTGAAGCTTTCTTT
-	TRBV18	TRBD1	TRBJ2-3	CASSRDSSTDTQYF	TGTGCCAGCTCCCGGGACAGCTCCACAGATACGCAGTATTTT
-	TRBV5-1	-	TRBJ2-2	CASSYTLDGELFF	TGCGCCAGCAGCTATACCCTTGACGGGGAGCTGTTTTTT
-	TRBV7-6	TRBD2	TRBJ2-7	CASSPGLGTSGSSYEQYF	TGTGCCAGCAGCCCCGGCTTGGGGACTAGCGGGAGCTCCTACGAGCAGTACTTC
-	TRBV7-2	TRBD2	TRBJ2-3	CASSFSTSGSMSDTQYF	TGTGCCAGCAGCTTCTCCACTAGCGGGAGTATGTCAGATACGCAGTATTTT
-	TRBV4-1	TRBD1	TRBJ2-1	CASSQPQGAFYNEQFF	TGCGCCAGCAGCCAACCGCAGGGGGCCTTCTACAATGAGCAGTTCTTC
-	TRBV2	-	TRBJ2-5	CATRPSGGFQETQYF	TGTGCCACCCGGCCGTCCGGGGGATTCCAAGAGACCCAGTACTTC
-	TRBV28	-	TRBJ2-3	CASSASLGEPFTDTQYF	TGTGCCAGCAGTGCTTCCCTTGGAGAACCTTTCACAGATACGCAGTATTTT
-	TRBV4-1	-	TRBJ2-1	CASSQVERYEQFF	TGCGCCAGCAGCCAAGTTGAGCGGTATGAGCAGTTCTTC
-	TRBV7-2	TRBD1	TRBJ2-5	CASSQQGAKETQYF	TGTGCCAGCAGCCAACAGGGGGCCAAAGAGACCCAGTACTTC
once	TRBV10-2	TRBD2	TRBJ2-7	CASRRPSGRGEQYF	TGCGCCAGCAGGAGACCTAGCGGGAGGGGCGAGCAGTACTTC
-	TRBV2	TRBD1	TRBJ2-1	CASREATGEDNEQFF	TGTGCCAGCAGGGAAGCGACAGGGGAGGACAATGAGCAGTTCTTC
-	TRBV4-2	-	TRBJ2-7	CASSQDQSGTGEQYF	TGTGCCAGCAGCCAAGACCAATCTGGGACGGGCGAGCAGTACTTC
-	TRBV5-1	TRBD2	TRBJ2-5	CASSFPAGGGETQYF	TGCGCCAGCAGCTTCCCTGCGGGAGGAGGAGAGACCCAGTACTTC
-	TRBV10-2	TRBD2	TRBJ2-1	CASSESKGLAEQFF	TGCGCCAGCAGTGAGTCGAAGGGACTAGCAGAGCAGTTCTTC
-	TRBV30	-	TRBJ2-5	CAWTPSRSSWETQYF	TGTGCCTGGACCCCCTCGCGGTCTTCATGGGAGACCCAGTACTTC
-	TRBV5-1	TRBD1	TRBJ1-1	CASSPGQGARSTEAFF	TGCGCCAGCAGCCCGGGACAGGGGGCGCGTAGTACTGAAGCTTTCTTT
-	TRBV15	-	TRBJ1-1	CATSRGGLNTEAFF	TGTGCCACCAGCAGAGGGGGTTTGAACACTGAAGCTTTCTTT
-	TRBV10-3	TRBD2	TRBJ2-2	CAISETRGRWNTGELFF	TGTGCCATCAGTGAGACCCGCGGGAGGTGGAACACCGGGGAGCTGTTTTTT
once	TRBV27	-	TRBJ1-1	CASSFAGQNTEAFF	TGTGCCAGCAGTTTCGCCGGGCAGAACACTGAAGCTTTCTTT
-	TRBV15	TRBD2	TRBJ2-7	CATSRAGTSGYEQYF	TGTGCCACCAGCAGAGCCGGGACTAGCGGCTACGAGCAGTACTTC
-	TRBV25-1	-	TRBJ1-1	CASSAFRDTEAFF	TGTGCCAGCAGTGCGTTCAGAGACACTGAAGCTTTCTTT
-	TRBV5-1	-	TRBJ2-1	CASSSALGGSYNEQFF	TGCGCCAGCAGCTCCGCGCTGGGGGGCTCCTACAATGAGCAGTTCTTC